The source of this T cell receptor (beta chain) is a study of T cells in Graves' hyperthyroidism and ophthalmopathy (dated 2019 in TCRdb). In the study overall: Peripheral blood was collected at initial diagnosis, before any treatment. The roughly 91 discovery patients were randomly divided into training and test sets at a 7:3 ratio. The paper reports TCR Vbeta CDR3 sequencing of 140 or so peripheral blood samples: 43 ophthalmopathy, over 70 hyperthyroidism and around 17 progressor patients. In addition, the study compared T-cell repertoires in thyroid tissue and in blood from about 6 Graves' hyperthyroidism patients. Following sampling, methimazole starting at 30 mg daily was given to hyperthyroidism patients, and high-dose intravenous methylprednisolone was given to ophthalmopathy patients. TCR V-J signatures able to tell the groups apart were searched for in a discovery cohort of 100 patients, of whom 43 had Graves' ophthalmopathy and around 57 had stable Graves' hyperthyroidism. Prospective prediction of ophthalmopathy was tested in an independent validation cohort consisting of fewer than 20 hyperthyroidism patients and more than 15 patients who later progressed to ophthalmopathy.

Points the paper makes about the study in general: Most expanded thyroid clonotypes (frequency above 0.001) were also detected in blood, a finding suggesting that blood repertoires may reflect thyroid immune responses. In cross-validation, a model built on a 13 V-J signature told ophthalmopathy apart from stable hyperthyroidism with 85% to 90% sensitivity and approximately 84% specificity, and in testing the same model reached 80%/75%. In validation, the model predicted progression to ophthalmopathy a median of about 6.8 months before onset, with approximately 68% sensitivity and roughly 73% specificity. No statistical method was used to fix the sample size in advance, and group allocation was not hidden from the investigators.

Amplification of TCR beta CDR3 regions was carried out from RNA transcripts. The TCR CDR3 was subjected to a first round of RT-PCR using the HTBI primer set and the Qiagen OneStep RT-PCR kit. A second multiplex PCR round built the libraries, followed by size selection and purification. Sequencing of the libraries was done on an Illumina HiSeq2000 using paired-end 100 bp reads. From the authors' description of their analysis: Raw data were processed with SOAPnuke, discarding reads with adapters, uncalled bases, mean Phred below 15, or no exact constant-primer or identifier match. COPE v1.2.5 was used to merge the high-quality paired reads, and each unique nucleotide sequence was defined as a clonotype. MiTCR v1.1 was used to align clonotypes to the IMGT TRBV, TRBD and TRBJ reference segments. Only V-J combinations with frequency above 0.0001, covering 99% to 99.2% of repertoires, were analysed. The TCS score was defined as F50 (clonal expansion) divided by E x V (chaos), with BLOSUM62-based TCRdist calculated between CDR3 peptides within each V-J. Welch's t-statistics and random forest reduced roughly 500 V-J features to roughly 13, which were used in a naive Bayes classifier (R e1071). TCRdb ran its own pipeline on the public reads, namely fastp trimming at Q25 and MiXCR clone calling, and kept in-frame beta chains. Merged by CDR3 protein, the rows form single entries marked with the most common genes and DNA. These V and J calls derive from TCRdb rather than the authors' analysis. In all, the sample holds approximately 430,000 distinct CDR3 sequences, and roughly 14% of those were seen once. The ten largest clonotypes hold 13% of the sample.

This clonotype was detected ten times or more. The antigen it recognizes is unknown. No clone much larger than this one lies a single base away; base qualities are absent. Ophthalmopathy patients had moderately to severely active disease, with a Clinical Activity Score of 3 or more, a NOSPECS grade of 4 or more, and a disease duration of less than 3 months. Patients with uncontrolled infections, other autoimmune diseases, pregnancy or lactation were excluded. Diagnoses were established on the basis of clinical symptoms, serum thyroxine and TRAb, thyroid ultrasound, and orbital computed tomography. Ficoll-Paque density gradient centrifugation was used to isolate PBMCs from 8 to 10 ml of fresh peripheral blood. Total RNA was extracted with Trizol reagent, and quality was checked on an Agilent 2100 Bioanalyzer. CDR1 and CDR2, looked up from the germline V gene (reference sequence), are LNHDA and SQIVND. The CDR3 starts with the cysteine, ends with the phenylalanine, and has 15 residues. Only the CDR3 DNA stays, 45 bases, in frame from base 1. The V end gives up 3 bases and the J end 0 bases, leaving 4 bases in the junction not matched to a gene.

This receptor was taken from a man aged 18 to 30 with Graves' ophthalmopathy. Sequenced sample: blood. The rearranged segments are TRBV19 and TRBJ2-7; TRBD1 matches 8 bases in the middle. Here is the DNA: TGTGCCAGTAGTATGCGGGACAGGTACTCCTACGAGCAGTACTTC. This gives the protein CASSMRDRYSYEQYF.